Presented here are 18 T cell receptor beta chains from one specimen sequenced in a study of blood T cell repertoires in COVID-19. Using immunoSEQ multiplex PCR, the repertoire was profiled, and TCRdb retains in-frame clones only, with some absent. The sample holds about 240,000 clones, approximately 85% seen once. The source material was peripheral blood. These receptors all come from a woman in her 70s with acute or convalescent COVID-19.

V is TRBV9 and J is TRBJ2-3; 7 bases are a match to TRBD1. J gave up 3 bases and V 5 bases, and 3 bases lay outside the gene matches. The CDR3 is 13 residues long. Germline V CDR1 and CDR2: SGDLS, YYNGEE. CDR3 in amino acids: CASSYRGTDTQYF. The CDR3 DNA follows: TGTGCCAGCAGTTACAGGGGAACAGATACGCAGTATTTT. Drawing the rest from reference TRBV9 and TRBJ2-3, the complete variable domain is DSGVTQTPKHLITATGQRVTLRCSPRSGDLSVYWYQQSLDQGLQFLIQYYNGEERAKGNILERFSAQQFPDLHSELNLSSLELGDSALYFCASSYRGTDTQYFGPGTRLTVL.

This clone was recorded once. The chain uses TRBV7-2 and TRBJ2-2, with a weak D call TRBD1 (6 bases). The CDR3 is 16 residues long. CDR1 is SGHTA and CDR2 is FQGNSA in the germline V gene. Trimming cost V 6 bases and J 5 bases, with 19 bases left between them. The CDR3: CASSRARDILTGELFF. The CDR3, as DNA: TGTGCCAGCAGTCGCGCCCGGGACATATTAACCGGGGAGCTGTTTTTT.

J is TRBJ1-1 and V is TRBV13; D is unclear. The germline V gene encodes CDR1 PRHDT and CDR2 FYEKMQ (reference sequence). The V gene lost 1 base and the J gene lost 11 bases, with 8 bases spanning the gap. CDR3 length: 11 residues. The CDR3 reads CASSLVEAAFF. The CDR3 DNA sequence: TGTGCCAGCAGCTTAGTAGAGGCCGCTTTCTTT.

J is TRBJ2-7 and V is TRBV13; D call uncertain. There are 12 residues in the CDR3. V lost 4 bases, J lost 0 bases, and 4 bases lay in between. Germline V CDR1 and CDR2: PRHDT, FYEKMQ (reference sequence). CDR3 sequence: CASSSLSYEQYF. For the CDR3, the DNA is TGTGCCAGCAGCTCCCTCTCCTACGAGCAGTACTTC.

This clone came up a few times. The V and J genes are TRBV10-2 and TRBJ1-5; 7 bases align to TRBD1. The CDR3 is 13 amino acids. V was pared by 11 bases and J by 5 bases, with 9 bases of the junction left unmatched. Germline lookup yields CDR1 WSHSY and CDR2 SAAADI. Written as DNA, the CDR3 is TGCGCCGGTGGACAGGAACCACATCAGCCCCAGCATTTT. Translation gives CAGGQEPHQPQHF.

The V and J genes are TRBV5-8 and TRBJ1-1; the D is unclear. The germline V and J ends were trimmed by 3 bases and 1 base, with 10 bases remaining between them. CDR3 length: 14 residues. CDR1 is SGHTS and CDR2 is YDEGEE in the germline V gene. The CDR3 DNA reads TGTGCCAGCAGCTCCGGTTTTCCGAACACTGAAGCTTTCTTT. Translated, it gives CASSSGFPNTEAFF.

This clone was observed once. The chain uses TRBV2 and TRBJ2-5; possible D gene TRBD1, 5 bases. This CDR3 has 14 amino acids. V was clipped by 10 bases and J by 5 bases, with 20 bases between them. CDR1 is SNHLY and CDR2 is FYNNEI in the germline V gene. The CDR3 DNA reads TGTGCCAACTCTGGTCAGGGTATGGGGGAGACCCAGTACTTC. It codes for CANSGQGMGETQYF.

The chain couples TRBV28 to TRBJ1-1; 7 bases map to TRBD1. V lost 7 bases and J lost 5; bases outside the gene matches: 7. In germline, CDR1 is MDHEN, CDR2 SYDVKM. The CDR3 totals 13 residues. As DNA, the CDR3 is TGTGCCAGCAATGGGGGACAGTTTACTGAAGCTTTCTTT. Its translation is CASNGGQFTEAFF.

This chain joins TRBV19 and TRBJ2-7; TRBD1 matches at 7 bases. After removal of 3 bases from V and 1 base from J, the junction contained 12 bases not matched to a gene. Germline V CDR1 and CDR2: LNHDA, SQIVND (reference sequence). This CDR3 comprises 17 residues. The CDR3 DNA is TGTGCCAGTAGTATCTCTCTGGGACAGACCTTTTCCTACGAGCAGTACTTC. It translates to CASSISLGQTFSYEQYF.

The chain recombines TRBV2 with TRBJ1-6; D unresolved. V lost 4 bases, J lost 5 bases, and 3 bases lay in between. CDR3 length: 12 amino acids. Germline V gene data show CDR1 as SNHLY and CDR2 as FYNNEI. CDR3: CASSGDNSPLHF. The DNA of the CDR3 is TGTGCCAGCAGTGGCGATAATTCACCCCTCCACTTT.

The chain couples TRBV16 to TRBJ1-2; 7 positions agree with TRBD1. CDR1 is KGHSY and CDR2 is FQNENV in the germline V gene. Trimming cost V 4 bases and J 2 bases; bases outside gene matches: 7. The CDR3 contains 15 residues. The CDR3 DNA follows: TGTGCCAGCAGCCTATTACAGGGGTCAAACTATGGCTACACCTTC. This codes for CASSLLQGSNYGYTF.

This chain links TRBV27 with TRBJ1-4; unclear D gene. The germline gives CDR1 MNHEY, CDR2 SMNVEV (reference sequence). Trimming cost V 2 bases and J 8 bases, with 27 bases left between them. CDR3 size: 19 residues. The CDR3 protein is CASSLGSWSRRANGEKLFF. The CDR3 coding sequence is TGTGCCAGCAGTTTAGGATCTTGGTCTCGGCGGGCCAATGGGGAAAAACTGTTTTTT.

The chain carries TRBV3-1 (or the pseudogene TRBV3-2) and TRBJ1-1, with D perhaps TRBD1 (6 bases). CDR1 is LGHDT and CDR2 is YNNKEL in the germline V gene (reference sequence). The V end lost 1 base, the J end lost 6 bases, and 15 bases lay between the germline ends. This CDR3 has 15 amino acids. CDR3 amino acids: CASSQGGGPMAEAFF. The DNA of the CDR3 is TGTGCCAGCAGCCAAGGGGGGGGCCCGATGGCTGAAGCTTTCTTT.

V is TRBV6-5 and J is TRBJ2-5; the match to TRBD1 covers 8 bases. V was pared by 6 bases and J by 2 bases, with 2 bases of the junction left unmatched. The CDR3 extends over 13 amino acids. Germline V CDR1 and CDR2: MNHEY, SVGAGI. Here the CDR3 DNA reads TGTGCCAGCAGGACAGGGGTGCAAGAGACCCAGTACTTC. This sequence encodes CASRTGVQETQYF.

The rearrangement links TRBV18 to TRBJ1-3; D is unresolved. The CDR3 sequence is 15 residues long. The germline CDR1 and CDR2 sequences are KGHSH and LQKENI. Trimming cost V 3 bases and J 4 bases, with 13 bases left between them. This CDR3 reads CASSPRRLYGNTIYF. The CDR3, as DNA: TGTGCCAGCTCACCCAGGCGTCTGTACGGAAACACCATATATTTT.

J is TRBJ1-1 and V is TRBV14; tentative D call: TRBD1 (5 bases). The CDR3 has 14 residues. Per the germline V gene, CDR1 is SGHDN and CDR2 is FVKESK. V lost 0 bases and J lost 3, with 8 bases in between. CDR3 sequence (DNA): TGTGCCAGCAGCCAAGATCTAGGGGACACTGAAGCTTTCTTT. It specifies CASSQDLGDTEAFF.

In its sample, this clone was seen many times. V usage is TRBV10-3 and J usage is TRBJ2-5; 7 bases line up with TRBD2. CDR1 and CDR2 (germline): ENHRY, SYGVKD. The CDR3 sequence is 12 residues long. The V segment lost 5 bases and the J segment 3 bases; nucleotides outside the gene matches: 0. The CDR3 loop is CAISSGEETQYF. CDR3 nucleotides: TGTGCCATCAGTAGCGGGGAAGAGACCCAGTACTTC.

The rearrangement joins TRBV24-1 to TRBJ2-5; a weak D match, TRBD2 (5 bases). V gave up 4 bases and J gave up 4 bases, with 9 bases separating them. This CDR3 is 13 amino acids long. Looked up from germline, CDR1 is KGHDR and CDR2 is SFDVKD. CDR3 loop: CATSDASTETQYF. CDR3 nucleotides: TGTGCCACCAGTGACGCTAGCACAGAGACCCAGTACTTC.